This is a list of T cell receptor beta chains from one sample in a study of shared clonotypes between healthy human individuals. Clones were sequenced by immunoSEQ multiplex PCR, and TCRdb holds only the in-frame ones, with some missing. The data contain 900,000 to 1,200,000 clones, more than 75% of them singletons. Sequencing input: memory CD4+ T cells from PBMCs. The receptors come from a young man in good health. Some clones in this sample may be carry-over from other donors' samples. CDR3s include the opening cysteine and the closing phenylalanine or tryptophan. A D gene is named only where the DNA matches it firmly. Not all rows give a size; the values are once, few, many and, for expanded clones, a class.

J	D	V	size	CDR3	DNA
TRBJ1-2	TRBD1	TRBV6-6	few	CASKRDRGGGYGYTF	TGTGCCAGCAAGCGGGACAGGGGTGGTGGGTATGGCTACACCTTC
TRBJ1-1	.	TRBV30	few	CAWSRGGNTEAFF	TGTGCCTGGAGTAGAGGCGGGAACACTGAAGCTTTCTTT
TRBJ1-3	.	TRBV4-3	.	CASSQDGGPLSGNTIYF	TGCGCCAGCAGCCAAGACGGGGGTCCCCTCTCTGGAAACACCATATATTTT
TRBJ2-1	.	TRBV7-7	few	CASSSGTGMNNEQFF	TGTGCCAGCAGCTCCGGGACTGGGATGAACAATGAGCAGTTCTTC
TRBJ2-1	TRBD2	TRBV28	.	CASSLPLADRRKFF	TGTGCCAGCAGCCTCCCTCTAGCGGACCGACGGAAGTTCTTC
TRBJ2-7	TRBD1	TRBV5-8	few	CASSLGAGTGAYEQYF	TGTGCCAGCAGCTTGGGGGCCGGGACAGGGGCCTACGAGCAGTACTTC
TRBJ1-1	.	TRBV13	.	CASSLLQGSTEAFF	TGTGCCAGCAGCTTATTACAGGGAAGCACTGAAGCTTTCTTT
TRBJ2-6	.	TRBV9	.	CASSVGGSSGANVLTF	TGTGCCAGCAGCGTAGGCGGTTCCTCTGGGGCCAACGTCCTGACTTTC
TRBJ1-2	.	TRBV2	few	CASSGRQANYGYTF	TGTGCCAGCAGTGGGAGACAGGCGAACTATGGCTACACCTTC
TRBJ1-2	.	TRBV11-2	.	CASSFGTGRQEGYTF	TGTGCCAGCAGCTTCGGAACAGGGAGGCAGGAAGGCTACACCTTC
TRBJ2-5	.	TRBV6-1	.	CASGGLETQYF	TGTGCCAGCGGGGGGTTAGAGACCCAGTACTTC
TRBJ2-5	TRBD1	TRBV19	.	CASSPRQGRETQYF	TGTGCCAGTAGTCCGCGACAGGGGAGGGAGACCCAGTACTTC
TRBJ2-6	.	TRBV4-2	.	CASSHARAGSGANVLTF	TGTGCCAGCAGCCACGCTAGGGCAGGCTCTGGGGCCAACGTCCTGACTTTC
TRBJ1-5	.	TRBV2	.	CASSRRQGNQPQHF	TGTGCCAGCAGCCGTCGACAGGGCAATCAGCCCCAGCATTTT
TRBJ1-1	TRBD1	TRBV2	.	CASRGGQGAGTEAFF	TGTGCCAGCAGAGGAGGACAGGGGGCAGGGACTGAAGCTTTCTTT
TRBJ1-2	.	TRBV4-3	many	CASSPLVGQNYGYTF	TGCGCCAGCAGCCCACTCGTGGGACAAAACTATGGCTACACCTTC
TRBJ2-7	TRBD1	TRBV5-1	.	CASSFGTGGIYEQYF	TGCGCCAGCAGCTTTGGGACAGGGGGGATCTACGAGCAGTACTTC
TRBJ2-5	.	TRBV19	.	CASSIKGAETQYF	TGTGCCAGTAGTATCAAGGGTGCGGAGACCCAGTACTTC
TRBJ2-6	.	TRBV19	.	CASSIGSGANVLTF	TGTGCCAGTAGTATTGGCTCTGGGGCCAACGTCCTGACTTTC
TRBJ1-2	.	TRBV28	.	CASSQGLYGYTF	TGTGCCAGCAGTCAGGGTTTGTATGGCTACACCTTC
TRBJ1-2	.	TRBV4-2	.	CASSQDGGDNYGYTF	TGTGCCAGCAGCCAAGATGGGGGGGACAACTATGGCTACACCTTC
TRBJ2-7	.	TRBV2	.	CASRGSSYEQYF	TGTGCCAGCAGGGGGAGCTCCTACGAGCAGTACTTC
TRBJ2-1	.	TRBV4-1	.	CASSQAIIGEQFF	TGCGCCAGCAGCCAGGCAATAATAGGTGAGCAGTTCTTC
TRBJ2-2	.	TRBV6-1	.	CASSEYSTGELFF	TGTGCCAGCAGTGAATACTCGACCGGGGAGCTGTTTTTT
TRBJ2-7	.	TRBV29-1	.	CSVERAGTYEQYF	TGCAGCGTTGAAAGGGCAGGGACCTACGAGCAGTACTTC
TRBJ1-5	.	TRBV30	few	CAWNLDGGQPQHF	TGTGCCTGGAACCTCGACGGGGGTCAGCCCCAGCATTTT
TRBJ2-3	.	TRBV29-1	.	CSVSGQLTDTQYF	TGCAGCGTTTCGGGACAACTCACAGATACGCAGTATTTT
TRBJ2-1	TRBD1	TRBV7-3	.	CASSFGTDNEQFF	TGTGCCAGCAGCTTCGGGACAGACAATGAGCAGTTCTTC
TRBJ2-5	.	TRBV7-9	.	CASSPMGQEAETQYF	TGTGCCAGCAGCCCCATGGGTCAAGAAGCAGAGACCCAGTACTTC
TRBJ2-2	TRBD1	TRBV19	.	CASRTTGVDTGELFF	TGTGCCAGTAGGACTACAGGGGTGGACACCGGGGAGCTGTTTTTT
TRBJ1-2	.	TRBV28	few	CASSDGNYGYTF	TGTGCCAGCAGTGACGGGAACTATGGCTACACCTTC
TRBJ1-2	.	TRBV10-3	few	CAISGGSYGYTF	TGTGCCATCAGTGGGGGCAGCTATGGCTACACCTTC
TRBJ2-7	.	TRBV2	.	CASSEGEQYF	TGTGCCAGCAGTGAGGGAGAGCAGTACTTC
TRBJ2-7	.	TRBV5-1	.	CASSPPLGGQTVYEQYF	TGCGCCAGCAGCCCCCCCCTGGGCGGTCAGACAGTATACGAGCAGTACTTC
TRBJ2-2	.	TRBV7-9	.	CASSLATDTGELFF	TGTGCCAGCAGCTTAGCCACAGACACCGGGGAGCTGTTTTTT
TRBJ2-1	TRBD2	TRBV14	few	CASSQVYSRTSVEQFF	TGTGCCAGCAGCCAAGTGTATTCGAGGACTAGCGTAGAGCAGTTCTTC
TRBJ2-7	TRBD2	TRBV18	.	CASSPPAGGPYEQYF	TGTGCCAGCTCACCGCCAGCGGGAGGGCCCTACGAGCAGTACTTC
TRBJ2-5	TRBD2	TRBV6-1	.	CASRLAGGPWETQYF	TGTGCCAGCAGATTAGCGGGAGGGCCTTGGGAGACCCAGTACTTC
TRBJ1-5	TRBD1	TRBV28	.	CASSWTGGLGQPQHF	TGTGCCAGCAGTTGGACAGGGGGGTTAGGTCAGCCCCAGCATTTT
TRBJ2-7	.	TRBV7-9	once	CASSLAEAEQYF	TGTGCCAGCAGCTTAGCGGAGGCCGAGCAGTACTTC
TRBJ1-2	TRBD1	TRBV28	.	CASSLWGDSPLYGYTF	TGTGCCAGCAGTTTATGGGGGGACAGTCCTCTCTATGGCTACACCTTC
TRBJ2-7	TRBD1	TRBV29-1	.	CSVGTGDHEQYF	TGCAGCGTTGGGACAGGGGACCACGAGCAGTACTTC
TRBJ2-2	TRBD1	TRBV2	.	CASSDRLGGTGRTGELFF	TGTGCCAGCAGTGACCGCCTAGGCGGGACAGGGAGAACCGGGGAGCTGTTTTTT
TRBJ2-4	.	TRBV5-4	.	CASSLTPTSAKNIQYF	TGTGCCAGCAGCCTTACGCCGACCTCGGCCAAAAACATTCAGTACTTC
TRBJ2-2	.	TRBV7-3	.	CASSPGHRSGELFF	TGTGCCAGCAGCCCGGGACATCGATCCGGGGAGCTGTTTTTT
TRBJ2-6	.	TRBV6-5	.	CASRDLYSGANVLTF	TGTGCCAGCAGGGATCTTTACTCTGGGGCCAACGTCCTGACTTTC
TRBJ2-5	TRBD2	TRBV11-2	.	CASRGLAGYQETQYF	TGTGCCAGCAGAGGGCTAGCGGGGTACCAAGAGACCCAGTACTTC
TRBJ2-3	.	TRBV5-4	.	CASSSGSPGDTQYF	TGTGCCAGCAGCTCGGGCTCCCCGGGAGATACGCAGTATTTT
TRBJ2-3	.	TRBV29-1	.	CSVTGDRGTDTQYF	TGCAGCGTAACCGGGGACCGCGGCACAGATACGCAGTATTTT